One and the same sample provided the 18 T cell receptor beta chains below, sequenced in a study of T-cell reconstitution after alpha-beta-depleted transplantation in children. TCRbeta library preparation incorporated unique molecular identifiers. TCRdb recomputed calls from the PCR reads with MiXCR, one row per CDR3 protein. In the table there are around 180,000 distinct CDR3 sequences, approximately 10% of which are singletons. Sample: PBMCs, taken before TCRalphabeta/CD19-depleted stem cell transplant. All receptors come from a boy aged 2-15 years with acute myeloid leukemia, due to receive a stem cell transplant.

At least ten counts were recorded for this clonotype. DNA for the CDR3: TGTGCCAGCAGCCAAGAAAACCCAGCCCCTGAGCAGTTCTTC. As protein: CASSQENPAPEQFF. The chain employs TRBV4-2 and TRBJ2-1; D is undetermined. The CDR3 sequence is 14 residues long. Trimming removed 0 bases at V and 9 bases at J, with 12 bases between. Germline V lookup: CDR1 LGHNA, CDR2 YNFKEQ.

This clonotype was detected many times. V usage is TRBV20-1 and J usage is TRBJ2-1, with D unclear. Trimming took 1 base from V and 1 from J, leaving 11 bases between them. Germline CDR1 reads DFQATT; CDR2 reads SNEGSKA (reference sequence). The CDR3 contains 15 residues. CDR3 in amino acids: CSARVLERSYNEQFF. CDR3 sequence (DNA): TGCAGTGCTAGAGTCTTAGAAAGGTCCTACAATGAGCAGTTCTTC.

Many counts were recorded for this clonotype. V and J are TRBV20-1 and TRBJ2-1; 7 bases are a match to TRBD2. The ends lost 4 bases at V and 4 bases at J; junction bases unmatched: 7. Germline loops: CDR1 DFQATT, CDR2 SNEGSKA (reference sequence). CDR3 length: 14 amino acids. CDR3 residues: CSATFSGLYNEQFF. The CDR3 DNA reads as TGCAGTGCTACCTTTAGCGGGCTATACAATGAGCAGTTCTTC.

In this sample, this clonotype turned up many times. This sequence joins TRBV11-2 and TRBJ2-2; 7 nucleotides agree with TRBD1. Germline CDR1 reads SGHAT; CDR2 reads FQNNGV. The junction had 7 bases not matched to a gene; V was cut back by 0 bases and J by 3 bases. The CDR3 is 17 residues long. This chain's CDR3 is CASSLDRGGEYTGELFF. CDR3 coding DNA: TGTGCCAGCAGCTTAGACCGAGGGGGCGAGTACACCGGGGAGCTGTTTTTT.

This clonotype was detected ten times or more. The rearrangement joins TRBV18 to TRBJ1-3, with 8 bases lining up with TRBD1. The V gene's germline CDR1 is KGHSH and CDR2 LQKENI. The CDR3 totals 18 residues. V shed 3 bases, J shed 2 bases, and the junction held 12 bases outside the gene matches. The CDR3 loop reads CASSPFQSDRVAGNTIYF. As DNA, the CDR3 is TGTGCCAGCTCACCGTTTCAATCGGACAGGGTGGCTGGAAACACCATATATTTT.

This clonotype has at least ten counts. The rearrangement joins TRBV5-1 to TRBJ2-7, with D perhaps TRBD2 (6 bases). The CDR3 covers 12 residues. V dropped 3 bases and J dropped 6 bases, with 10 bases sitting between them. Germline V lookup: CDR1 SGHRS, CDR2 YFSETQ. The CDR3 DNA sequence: TGCGCCAGCAGCTACCAAGCGGGCGAGCAGTACTTC. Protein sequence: CASSYQAGEQYF.

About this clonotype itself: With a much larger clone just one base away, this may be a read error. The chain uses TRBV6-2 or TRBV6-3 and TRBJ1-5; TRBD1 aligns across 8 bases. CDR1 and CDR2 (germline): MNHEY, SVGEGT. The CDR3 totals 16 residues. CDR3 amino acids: CPSSYRGEGSNQPQHF. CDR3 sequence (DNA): TGTCCCAGCAGTTACAGGGGGGAGGGTAGCAATCAGCCCCAGCATTTT.

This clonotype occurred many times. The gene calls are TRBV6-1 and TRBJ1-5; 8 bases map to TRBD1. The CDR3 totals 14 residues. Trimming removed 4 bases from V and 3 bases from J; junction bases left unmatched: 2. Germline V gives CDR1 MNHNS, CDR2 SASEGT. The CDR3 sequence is CASSGQGFNQPQHF. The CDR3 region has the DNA TGTGCCAGCAGTGGACAGGGGTTCAATCAGCCCCAGCATTTT.

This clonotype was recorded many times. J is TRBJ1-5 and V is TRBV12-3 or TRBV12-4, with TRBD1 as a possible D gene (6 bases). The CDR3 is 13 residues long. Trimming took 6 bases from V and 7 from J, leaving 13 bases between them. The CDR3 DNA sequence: TGTGCCAGCAGCCCGGACAGCCCACAGCCCCAGCATTTT. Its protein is CASSPDSPQPQHF.

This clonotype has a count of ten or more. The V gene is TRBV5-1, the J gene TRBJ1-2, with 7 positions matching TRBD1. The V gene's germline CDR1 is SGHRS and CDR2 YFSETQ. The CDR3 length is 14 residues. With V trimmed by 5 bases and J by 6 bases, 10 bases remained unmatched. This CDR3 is CASSRVGQDDGYTF. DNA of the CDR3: TGCGCCAGCAGTAGAGTAGGACAGGATGATGGCTACACCTTC.

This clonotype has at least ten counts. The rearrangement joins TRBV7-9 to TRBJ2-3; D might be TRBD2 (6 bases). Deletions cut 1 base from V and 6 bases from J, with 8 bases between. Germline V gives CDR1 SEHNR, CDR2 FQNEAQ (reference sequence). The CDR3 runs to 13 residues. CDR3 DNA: TGTGCCAGCAGCTTAGTAGGAGGGGATACGCAGTATTTT. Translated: CASSLVGGDTQYF.

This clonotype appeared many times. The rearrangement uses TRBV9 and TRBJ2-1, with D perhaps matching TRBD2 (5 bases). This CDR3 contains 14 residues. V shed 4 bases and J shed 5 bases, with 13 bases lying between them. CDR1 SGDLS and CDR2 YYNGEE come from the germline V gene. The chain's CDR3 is CASSPRAADNEQFF. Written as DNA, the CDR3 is TGTGCCAGCAGCCCCAGAGCGGCCGACAATGAGCAGTTCTTC.

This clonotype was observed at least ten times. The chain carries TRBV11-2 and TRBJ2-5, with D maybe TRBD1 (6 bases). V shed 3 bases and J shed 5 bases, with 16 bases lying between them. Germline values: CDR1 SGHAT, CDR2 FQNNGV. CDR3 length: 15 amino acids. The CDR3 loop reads CASSFRNRVSETQYF. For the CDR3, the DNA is TGTGCCAGCAGCTTTCGGAACAGGGTGTCGGAGACCCAGTACTTC.

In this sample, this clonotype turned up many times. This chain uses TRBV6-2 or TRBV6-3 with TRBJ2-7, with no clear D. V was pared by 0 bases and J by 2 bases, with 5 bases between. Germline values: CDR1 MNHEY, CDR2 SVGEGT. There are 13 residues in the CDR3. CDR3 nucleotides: TGTGCCAGCAGTTACTCCCCAACCTACGAGCAGTACGTC. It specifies CASSYSPTYEQYV.

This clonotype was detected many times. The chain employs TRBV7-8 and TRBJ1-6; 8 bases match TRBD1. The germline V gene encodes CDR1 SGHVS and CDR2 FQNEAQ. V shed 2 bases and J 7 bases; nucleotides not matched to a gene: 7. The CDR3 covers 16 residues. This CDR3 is CASSLFAQGANSPLHF. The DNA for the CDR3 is TGTGCCAGCAGCTTATTCGCCCAGGGGGCGAATTCACCCCTCCACTTT.

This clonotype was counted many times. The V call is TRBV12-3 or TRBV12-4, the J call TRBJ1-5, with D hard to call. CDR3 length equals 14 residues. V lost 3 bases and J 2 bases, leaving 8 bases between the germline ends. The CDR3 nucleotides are TGTGCCAGCAGTTTTTCCACGGGCAATCAGCCCCAGCATTTT. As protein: CASSFSTGNQPQHF.

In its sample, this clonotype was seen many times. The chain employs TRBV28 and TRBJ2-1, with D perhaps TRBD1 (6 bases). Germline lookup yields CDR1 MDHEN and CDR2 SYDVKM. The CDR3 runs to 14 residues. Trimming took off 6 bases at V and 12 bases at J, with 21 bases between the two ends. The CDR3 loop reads CASSLTGSATAQFF. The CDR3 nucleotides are TGTGCCAGCAGCCTTACAGGGTCGGCCACCGCGCAGTTCTTC.

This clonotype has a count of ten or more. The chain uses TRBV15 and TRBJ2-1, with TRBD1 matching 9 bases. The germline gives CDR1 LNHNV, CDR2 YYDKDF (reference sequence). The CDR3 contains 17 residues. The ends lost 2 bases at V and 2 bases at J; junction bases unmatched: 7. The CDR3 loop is CATSRHLQGAAYNEQFF. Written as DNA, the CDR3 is TGTGCCACCAGCAGACATTTACAGGGGGCGGCCTACAATGAGCAGTTCTTC.